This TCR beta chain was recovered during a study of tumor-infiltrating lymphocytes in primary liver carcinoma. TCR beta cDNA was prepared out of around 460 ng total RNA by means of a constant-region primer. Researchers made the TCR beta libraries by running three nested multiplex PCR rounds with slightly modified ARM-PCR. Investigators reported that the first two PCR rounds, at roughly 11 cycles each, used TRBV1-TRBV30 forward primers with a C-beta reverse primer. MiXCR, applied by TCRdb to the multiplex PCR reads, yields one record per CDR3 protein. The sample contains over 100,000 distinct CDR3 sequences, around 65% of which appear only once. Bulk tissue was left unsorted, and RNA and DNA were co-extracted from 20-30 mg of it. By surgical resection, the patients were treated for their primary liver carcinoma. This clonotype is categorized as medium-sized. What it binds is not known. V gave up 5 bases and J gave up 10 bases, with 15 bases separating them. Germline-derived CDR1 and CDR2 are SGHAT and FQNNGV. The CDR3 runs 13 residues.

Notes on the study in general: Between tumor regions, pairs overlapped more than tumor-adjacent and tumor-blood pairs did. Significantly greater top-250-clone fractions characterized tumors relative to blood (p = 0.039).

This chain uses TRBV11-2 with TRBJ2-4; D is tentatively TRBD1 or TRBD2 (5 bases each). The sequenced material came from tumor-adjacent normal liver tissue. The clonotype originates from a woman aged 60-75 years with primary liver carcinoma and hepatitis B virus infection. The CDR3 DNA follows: TGTGCCAGCAGCCTCGGGGCGATCGGGATTCAGTACTTC. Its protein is CASSLGAIGIQYF.